The 5 T cell receptor beta chains in this list originate from one sample, sequenced in a study of T-cell reconstitution after alpha-beta-depleted transplantation in children. For TCRbeta, the library was prepared with unique molecular identifiers. TCRdb used MiXCR to reprocess the PCR reads, holding one entry per CDR3 protein. Of roughly 500,000 distinct CDR3 sequences in the sample, about 31% were seen once. The sequences come from PBMCs from the stem cell graft donor, collected from the stem cell graft. The receptor source for this set is a human donor who donated a stem cell graft to a child with aplastic anemia.

V gene TRBV7-6 combines with J gene TRBJ2-3; D remains ambiguous. V lost 6 bases and J 4 bases, leaving 14 bases between the germline ends. The CDR3 has 14 residues. Germline V gene data show CDR1 as SGHVS and CDR2 as FNYEAQ. CDR3 coding DNA: TGTGCCAGCAGTCCGATCCTCAGGTCAGATACGCAGTATTTT. Protein: CASSPILRSDTQYF.

This clonotype was seen only a few times. This chain connects TRBV5-1 to TRBJ1-2; 8 bases agree with TRBD1. CDR3 length equals 15 residues. CDR1 is SGHRS and CDR2 is YFSETQ in the germline V gene. V gave up 4 bases and J gave up 3 bases; unmatched junction bases: 8. The CDR3 nucleotides read TGCGCCAGCAGCGGGCTCCAGGGGGCGGACTATGGCTACACCTTC. Translated: CASSGLQGADYGYTF.

The gene calls are TRBV7-2 and TRBJ2-1; D is unresolved. The CDR3 spans 13 residues. Germline CDR1 SGHTA, CDR2 FQGNSA. V was pared by 1 base and J by 6 bases, with 7 bases between. CDR3 sequence: CASSLEVTNEQFF. CDR3 sequence (DNA): TGTGCCAGCAGCTTAGAGGTGACCAATGAGCAGTTCTTC.

This clonotype was counted between two and nine times. The chain recombines TRBV12-3 or TRBV12-4 with TRBJ2-1; D call uncertain. The CDR3 loop spans 13 amino acids. V lost 6 bases, J lost 9 bases, and 15 bases lay in between. CDR3 in DNA: TGTGCCAGCAGCCAAAAACGGGTTGGTGAGCAGTTCTTC. Its protein product is CASSQKRVGEQFF.

This chain links TRBV6-1 with TRBJ2-7, with 9 bases aligning to TRBD1. Germline loops: CDR1 MNHNS, CDR2 SASEGT. This CDR3 has 14 amino acids. V was pared by 5 bases and J by 2 bases, with 4 bases of the junction left unmatched. The CDR3 sequence is CASSRGQGPYEQYF. In nucleotides, the CDR3 is TGTGCCAGCAGTAGAGGACAGGGGCCCTACGAGCAGTACTTC.